The present entry profiles one TCR beta chain with its context. V shed 4 bases and J shed 7 bases, with 11 bases lying between them. The CDR3 spans 14 residues. Germline lookup yields CDR1 LNHDA and CDR2 SQIVND (reference sequence). The entry originates in a study of blood T cell repertoires in COVID-19. The overall study: T cells, B-cell-depleted T cells, or PBMCs provided the cDNA or gDNA that served as material.

In terms of age and location, participants ranged from roughly 18 to 95 years and lived in about 25 US areas. Two negative PCRs, clearance, or symptom resolution were required of recovered Cohort 3 donors. Authors' methods: Amplification of reference gene primers provided the estimated nucleated cell counts. Libraries were prepared by immunoSEQ multiplex PCR; TCRdb keeps only in-frame clonotypes and omits some of them. The V and J calls and clone size were taken over from that table, and D and trimming were inferred from the DNA. Altogether hundreds of thousands of clones are present, 86% being singletons, with the ten largest covering 2% to 2.5%.

This sequence originates from a woman aged 45-59 years who had recovered from COVID-19. Material for sequencing was PBMCs or T cells enriched from blood (not recorded which). The gene calls are TRBV19 and TRBJ1-6, with D maybe TRBD1 (6 bases). The CDR3 coding sequence is TGTGCCAGTAGTAGCGGGGGCTGGAATTCACCCCTCCACTTT. It codes for CASSSGGWNSPLHF.